This TCR beta chain was sequenced in a study of cytotoxic CD8 clonotypes in ibrutinib-treated CLL. Study-wide findings and caveats: Few clonotypes were public, and these shrank or held steady under treatment.

The planned depth of sequencing spanned 1 in 200,000 to 1 in 1 million T cells. Profiling relied on immunoSEQ multiplex PCR, and the TCRdb table lists in-frame clones only, not all of them. The sample records hundreds of thousands of clones, around 70% being singletons. CDR1 is MNHNS, CDR2 SASEGT, per germline. This CDR3 has 16 amino acids. J gave up 9 bases and V 1 base, and 12 bases lay outside the gene matches. A remark on this clone: Antigen specificity is unknown.

This TCR came from a human donor with chronic lymphocytic leukemia. Sequenced material: PBMCs, taken after 24 months of ibrutinib treatment. The chain carries TRBV6-1 and TRBJ1-3, with 7 bases matching TRBD1. CDR3 sequence (DNA): TGTGCCAGCAGTGAAGACGAGGGACAGTACTTTGGCACCATATATTTT. Translation: CASSEDEGQYFGTIYF.